Following are 15 T cell receptor beta chains from one sample sequenced in a study of CD8 T cells in ankylosing spondylitis. TCRdb processed the 5' RACE reads anew with MiXCR; each CDR3 protein has one entry. The sample holds under 450,000 distinct CDR3 sequences, 20% to 25% seen once. What was sequenced was blood, either unsorted or a sorted T cell fraction (not recorded which). These receptors were taken from a male donor with ankylosing spondylitis or in good health (not recorded which).

V usage is TRBV12-3 or TRBV12-4 and J usage is TRBJ2-2, with 8 bases aligning to TRBD1. The CDR3 contains 17 residues. J was trimmed by 6 bases and V by 4 bases; bases with no gene match: 13. The CDR3 reads CASSSRGPAVGAGELFF. The CDR3 region has the DNA TGTGCCAGCAGTTCCAGGGGGCCGGCTGTGGGGGCCGGGGAGCTGTTTTTT.

The chain employs TRBV28 and TRBJ2-5; D is possibly TRBD1 or TRBD2 (5 bases each). The CDR3 is 14 amino acids. Deletions cut 6 bases from V and 6 bases from J, with 17 bases between. The germline V gene has CDR1 MDHEN and CDR2 SYDVKM. The CDR3 here is CASSQTGGGKTQYF. DNA of the CDR3: TGTGCCAGCAGCCAAACAGGAGGTGGGAAGACCCAGTACTTC.

The V gene is TRBV10-3, the J gene TRBJ1-3; 7 bases fit TRBD1. CDR3 length: 14 residues. Looked up from germline, CDR1 is ENHRY and CDR2 is SYGVKD. V trimming: 8 bases; J trimming: 0 bases; junction bases outside the gene matches: 4. The CDR3 loop reads CAIWGDSSGNTIYF. The CDR3 DNA reads as TGTGCCATCTGGGGGGACAGCTCTGGAAACACCATATATTTT.

The chain has TRBV27 and TRBJ2-3; no firm D call. The CDR3 extends over 14 amino acids. CDR1 and CDR2 from the germline V gene are MNHEY and SMNVEV (reference sequence). Trimming took off 0 bases at V and 0 bases at J, with 4 bases between the two ends. The CDR3 sequence: CASSLSFSTDTQYF. Here the CDR3 DNA reads TGTGCCAGCAGTTTATCGTTCAGCACAGATACGCAGTATTTT.

The J gene is TRBJ2-2, the V gene TRBV12-3 or TRBV12-4; no firm D call. V lost 7 bases and J 6 bases, leaving 12 bases between the germline ends. This CDR3 contains 13 residues. This chain's CDR3 is CASNARWAGELFF. As DNA, the CDR3 is TGTGCCAGCAATGCGAGATGGGCCGGGGAGCTGTTTTTT.

This clonotype showed up just a few times. V is TRBV12-5 and J is TRBJ2-1; 7 nucleotides match TRBD1. Germline CDR1 and CDR2: LGHNT and FRNRAP. Trimming cost V 7 bases and J 7 bases; bases outside gene matches: 7. The CDR3 spans 13 residues. CDR3 sequence reads: CASAEGQTNEQFF. In nucleotides, the CDR3 is TGTGCTAGTGCCGAGGGACAGACTAATGAGCAGTTCTTC.

The V gene is TRBV6-1, the J gene TRBJ2-7; D uncertain. This CDR3 comprises 15 residues. The V end was cut by 3 bases, the J end by 7 bases, with 19 bases between. The germline V gene encodes CDR1 MNHNS and CDR2 SASEGT. The CDR3 DNA reads as TGTGCCAGCAGTGACGATGGTTTCGGGTCGGCGGAGCAGTACTTC. Its translation: CASSDDGFGSAEQYF.

This clonotype turned up a few times. The chain combines TRBV7-8 with TRBJ2-7; 9 bases line up with TRBD2. The CDR3 is 15 amino acids. Germline values: CDR1 SGHVS, CDR2 FQNEAQ. The junction had 7 bases not matched to a gene; V was cut back by 4 bases and J by 3 bases. As DNA, the CDR3 is TGTGCCAGCAGCTCAATAGCGGGGGCTAACTACGAGCAGTACTTC. It translates to CASSSIAGANYEQYF.

This clonotype was picked up a small number of times. The chain uses TRBV7-9 and TRBJ2-5; 7 bases match TRBD1. V was pared by 5 bases and J by 4 bases, with 13 bases of the junction left unmatched. Germline V gene data show CDR1 as SEHNR and CDR2 as FQNEAQ (reference sequence). The CDR3 covers 16 residues. CDR3 nucleotide sequence: TGTGCCAGCAGCAGCTTACCTGGGACAGAGGGAGAGACCCAGTACTTC. This encodes CASSSLPGTEGETQYF.

This clonotype was seen more than once but under ten times. The chain has TRBV25-1 and TRBJ2-7; D is possibly TRBD1 (6 bases). This CDR3 has 11 amino acids. The germline V gene has CDR1 MGHDK and CDR2 SYGVNS. The V and J ends lost 10 bases and 2 bases respectively, with 9 bases between them. In nucleotides, the CDR3 is TGTGCCACCCGACAGGCCTACGAGCAGTACTTC. It codes for CATRQAYEQYF.

This clonotype came up a few times. The rearrangement links TRBV6-1 to TRBJ2-7; 9 bases fit TRBD2. The CDR3 is made up of 15 amino acids. From germline, CDR1 is MNHNS and CDR2 SASEGT. Trimming took 6 bases from V and 6 from J; bases not matched to a gene: 12. The CDR3 nucleotides read TGTGCCAGCAGGAAGGGCGGGGGGGCGGCACTCGAGCAGTACTTC. Encoded protein: CASRKGGGAALEQYF.

The V call is TRBV12-3 or TRBV12-4, the J call TRBJ2-5; 8 positions match TRBD2. This CDR3 region has 13 residues. After removal of 7 bases from V and 2 bases from J, the junction contained 3 bases not matched to a gene. CDR3 in DNA: TGTGCCAGCACGGGAGGGCGGCAAGAGACCCAGTACTTC. The encoded protein is CASTGGRQETQYF.

The chain joins TRBV29-1 to TRBJ2-2, with D uncertain. Germline loops: CDR1 SQVTM, CDR2 ANQGSEA. V lost 3 bases to trimming and J lost 0 bases, with 11 bases between them. CDR3 length equals 15 residues. The CDR3 loop reads CSVDLGFANTGELFF. CDR3 DNA: TGCAGCGTTGATTTGGGGTTCGCGAACACCGGGGAGCTGTTTTTT.

V and J are TRBV19 and TRBJ2-2; 14 bases fit TRBD2. The CDR3 extends over 20 amino acids. The trim removed 5 bases at V and 4 bases at J, leaving 15 bases unmatched. Germline CDR1 and CDR2: LNHDA and SQIVND (reference sequence). CDR3 sequence: CASSHKPGLAGALTTGELFF. Written as DNA, the CDR3 is TGTGCCAGTAGTCACAAACCGGGACTAGCGGGGGCCCTGACCACCGGGGAGCTGTTTTTT.

The V and J genes are TRBV20-1 and TRBJ2-1; the D gene could be TRBD1 or TRBD2 (6 bases each). V was shortened by 3 bases and J by 2 bases, with 17 bases between the two germline ends. This CDR3 has 16 residues. CDR1 is DFQATT and CDR2 is SNEGSKA in the germline V gene (reference sequence). The CDR3, as DNA: TGCAGTGCTAGCCATCAAGGGGGGCACCCCTACAATGAGCAGTTCTTC. Translation gives CSASHQGGHPYNEQFF.